The 2 T cell receptor beta chains given below trace back to one sample, sequenced in a study of cytomegalovirus exposure and HLA in healthy donors. Use of 60 Vbeta and 13 Jbeta primers characterized the PCR. Only in-frame clones appear in the TCRdb table, and some are missing; sequencing was by immunoSEQ multiplex PCR. The table has around 100,000 clones, 79% seen once. Sequencing was performed on PBMCs. Receptors were obtained from a woman aged 18-29 years in good health and CMV-seropositive.

This CDR3 reads CASSKARFTGELFF. CDR3 bases: TGTGCCAGCAGCAAAGCGCGGTTTACCGGGGAGCTGTTTTTT. The chain is built from TRBV21-1 and TRBJ2-2; TRBD2 is the table's D call, not checked against the DNA. TRBV21-1 is a pseudogene. The CDR3 loop spans 14 amino acids.

The J gene is TRBJ2-5, the V gene TRBV7-2, with TRBD2 matching 11 bases. Matching the DNA end better, TRBJ2-7 makes the J call doubtful. The germline gives CDR1 SGHTA, CDR2 FQGNSA. CDR3 length equals 16 residues. CDR3 sequence: CASSWTGTSGSYEQYF. For the CDR3, the DNA is TGTGCCAGCAGCTGGACCGGGACTAGCGGATCCTACGAGCAGTACTTC.